This T cell receptor (beta chain) was sequenced during a study of beta chain features in type 1 diabetes. Every isolated RNA sample was fully reverse transcribed, so sequencing captured expressed TCRB transcripts. Assay: immunoSEQ multiplex PCR; the TCRdb copy retains only in-frame clones and omits some. The repertoire consists of roughly 170,000 clones, with about 13% occurring once and the leading ten covering 0.62%. The CDR3 runs to 14 residues. Trimming stripped 3 bases from V and 4 bases from J, with 12 bases between. CDR1 is KGHSH and CDR2 is LQKENI in the germline V gene. The rearrangement links TRBV18 to TRBJ2-5; perhaps TRBD1 as D (6 bases). This clonotype originated in a woman under 30 in good health. The sequenced sample was central memory CD4+ T cells from blood. As DNA, the CDR3 is TGTGCCAGCTCACCTTCCACAGGGATAGAGACCCAGTACTTC. Translated: CASSPSTGIETQYF.